The T cell receptor (beta chain) under discussion was sequenced for a study of post-analysis software for immune sequencing data. Study context: Disease trajectories encompassed relapsing-remitting, secondary progressive and progressive-relapsing multiple sclerosis. Study conclusions and caveats: Controls had significantly higher normalized Chao1 diversity than multiple sclerosis patients. About 5 TRBV segments (TRBV5-6, TRBV5-1 and TRBV20-1 among them) occurred more frequently in patients than in controls.

The CDR3 contains 13 residues. The germline CDR1 and CDR2 sequences are ENHRY and SYGVKD. The germline V and J ends were trimmed by 4 bases and 3 bases, with 9 bases remaining between them. About this clonotype: Its antigen remains unknown.

Built from TCR beta cDNA, the libraries had unique molecular identifiers in them. TCRdb reprocessed the PCR reads with MiXCR, giving one entry per CDR3 protein. Among more than 500,000 distinct CDR3 sequences, around 34% were seen once, and the ten largest hold approximately 5.4%. The V call is TRBV10-3, the J call TRBJ2-5; tentatively, D is TRBD1 (6 bases). The source is a girl aged 2 to 17 with multiple sclerosis. The sequencing input was blood. This CDR3 is CAISVGQEETQYF. Written as DNA, the CDR3 is TGTGCCATCAGTGTGGGACAAGAAGAGACCCAGTACTTC.